This T cell receptor (beta chain) appears in the sequencing data of a study of shared clonotypes between healthy human individuals. At the level of the study: With ages of 18 to 49, the donors were a couple of women and three men.

As for this clone: Its target is not known.

Study observations and caveats: Naive CD4 clonotypes overlapped across a handful of donors at around 5%.

V was clipped by 2 bases and J by 2 bases, with 12 bases between them. The germline gives CDR1 MGHDK, CDR2 SYGVNS. CDR3 size: 15 residues. Using immunoSEQ multiplex PCR, the repertoire was profiled, and TCRdb retains in-frame clones only, with some absent. This sample carries about 1 million clones, approximately 70% of them seen once, and the ten largest clones take around 1.5%. Sequencing input: memory CD4+ T cells sorted from blood. Noted subset: CD45RA-negative fraction. The clonotype comes from a young man in good health. V and J are TRBV25-1 and TRBJ1-2, with no clear D. The CDR3 loop reads CASSEGPLGNYGYTF. The CDR3 bases are TGTGCCAGCAGTGAAGGGCCGTTAGGAAACTATGGCTACACCTTC.